Below, one T cell receptor beta chain is given with its context. From germline, CDR1 is SGHTS and CDR2 YDEGEE. This CDR3 has 13 amino acids. V lost 2 bases, J lost 2 bases, and 8 bases lay in between. Profiling relied on immunoSEQ multiplex PCR, and the TCRdb table lists in-frame clones only, not all of them. Of tens of thousands of clones listed, around 93% are singletons. The source of the sample is a study of PD-1 and CTLA-4 blockade in melanoma. V usage is TRBV5-8 and J usage is TRBJ2-7; D not resolved. Material: CD8+ T cells from peripheral blood, obtained from a patient given anti-PD-1 treatment. This receptor was identified in a human donor with melanoma. CDR3 sequence reads: CASSFPVTYEQYF. DNA of the CDR3: TGTGCCAGCAGCTTCCCGGTTACCTACGAGCAGTACTTC. Using reference TRBV5-8 and TRBJ2-7 for the parts outside the CDR3, the full variable domain is EAGVTQSPTHLIKTRGQQATLRCSPISGHTSVYWYQQALGLGLQFLLWYDEGEERNRGNFPPRFSGRQFPNYSSELNVNALELEDSALYLCASSFPVTYEQYFGPGTRLTVT.